Presented here are 6 T cell receptor beta chains from one specimen sequenced in a study of T cells in Graves' hyperthyroidism and ophthalmopathy. RNA transcripts served as the template for amplifying TCR beta CDR3 regions. HTBI primers were employed in a first-round RT-PCR of the TCR CDR3. TCRdb independently ran MiXCR on the multiplex PCR reads; one entry per CDR3 protein. Altogether around 760,000 distinct CDR3 sequences are present, 30% to 40% being singletons, with the ten largest covering approximately 31%. Sequenced sample: blood. Receptors originate from a woman aged 40 to 50 with Graves' hyperthyroidism.

This clonotype was found many times. V is TRBV7-6 and J is TRBJ2-5, with D possibly TRBD1 on 6 matching bases. Germline values: CDR1 SGHVS, CDR2 FNYEAQ. The length of the CDR3 is 15 residues. Trimming left V 5 bases short and J 1 base short, with 14 bases between. The CDR3 region is CASSTRTDLQETQYF. As DNA, the CDR3 is TGTGCCAGCAGCACTAGGACAGACCTCCAAGAGACCCAGTACTTC. The full variable domain, its missing parts supplied by reference TRBV7-6 and TRBJ2-5, is GAGVSQSPRYKVTKRGQDVALRCDPISGHVSLYWYRQALGQGPEFLTYFNYEAQQDKSGLPNDRFSAERPEGSISTLTIQRTEQRDSAMYRCASSTRTDLQETQYFGPGTRLLVL.

This clonotype was counted between two and nine times. V and J are TRBV27 and TRBJ1-4; D gene unclear. V lost 3 bases and J 7 bases, leaving 12 bases between the germline ends. CDR1 is MNHEY and CDR2 is SMNVEV in the germline V gene (reference sequence). There are 14 residues in the CDR3. The CDR3: CASSLTHRGEKLFF. CDR3 DNA: TGTGCCAGCAGTTTGACCCATCGGGGTGAAAAACTGTTTTTT.

The chain employs TRBV5-6 and TRBJ2-5, with a weak D call TRBD2 (5 bases). Germline V CDR1 and CDR2: SGHDT, YYEEEE. CDR3 length equals 15 residues. V lost 0 bases, J lost 0 bases, and 9 bases lay in between. The CDR3: CASSLVEEDQETQYF. The DNA for the CDR3 is TGTGCCAGCAGCTTGGTTGAGGAGGACCAAGAGACCCAGTACTTC.

This clonotype was detected once. This sequence joins TRBV10-2 and TRBJ2-2; 7 bases line up with TRBD2. Germline lookup yields CDR1 WSHSY and CDR2 SAAADI. V trimming: 9 bases; J trimming: 0 bases; junction bases outside the gene matches: 16. The CDR3 loop spans 18 amino acids. The CDR3 spells CARGPEGGDSSNTGELFF. The CDR3 DNA is TGCGCCAGGGGGCCGGAGGGAGGGGACTCATCGAACACCGGGGAGCTGTTTTTT.

There are a few counts of this clonotype. At one boundary the junction diverges from the germline segment, which might be a read error. The chain carries TRBV10-2 and TRBJ2-7; 10 bases match TRBD2. Germline values: CDR1 WSHSY, CDR2 SAAADI. The CDR3 has 18 residues. CDR3 protein: CASSRTSGAPLQLWEQYF. CDR3 sequence (DNA): TGTGCCAGCAGTCGGACTAGCGGAGCGCCCTTACAGCTTTGGGAGCAGTACTTC.

In its sample, this clonotype was seen a few times. The V gene is TRBV7-9, the J gene TRBJ2-7, with D hard to call. The DNA matches TRBJ2-1 better at its end, which makes the J call doubtful. CDR1 SEHNR and CDR2 FQNEAQ come from the germline V gene (reference sequence). The CDR3 extends over 12 amino acids. The CDR3 DNA sequence: TGTGCCAGCAGCCAAACCTCGGGTGAGCAGTTCTTC. Its protein product is CASSQTSGEQFF.